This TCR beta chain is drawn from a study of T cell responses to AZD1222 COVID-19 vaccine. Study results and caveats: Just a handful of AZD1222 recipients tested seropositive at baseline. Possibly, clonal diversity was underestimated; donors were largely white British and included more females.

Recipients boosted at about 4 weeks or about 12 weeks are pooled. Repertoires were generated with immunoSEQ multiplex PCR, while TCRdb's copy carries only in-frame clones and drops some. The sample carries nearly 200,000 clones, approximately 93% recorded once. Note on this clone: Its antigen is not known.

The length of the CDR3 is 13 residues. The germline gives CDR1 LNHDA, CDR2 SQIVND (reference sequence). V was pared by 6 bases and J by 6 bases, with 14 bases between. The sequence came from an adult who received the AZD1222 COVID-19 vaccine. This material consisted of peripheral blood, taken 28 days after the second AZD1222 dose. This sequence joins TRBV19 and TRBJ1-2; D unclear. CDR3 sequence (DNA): TGTGCCAGTAGGAAGATACCTAAGGATGGCTACACCTTC. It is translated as CASRKIPKDGYTF. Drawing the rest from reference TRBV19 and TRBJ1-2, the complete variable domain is DGGITQSPKYLFRKEGQNVTLSCEQNLNHDAMYWYRQDPGQGLRLIYYSQIVNDFQKGDIAEGYSVSREKKESFPLTVTSAQKNPTAFYLCASRKIPKDGYTFGSGTRLTVV.